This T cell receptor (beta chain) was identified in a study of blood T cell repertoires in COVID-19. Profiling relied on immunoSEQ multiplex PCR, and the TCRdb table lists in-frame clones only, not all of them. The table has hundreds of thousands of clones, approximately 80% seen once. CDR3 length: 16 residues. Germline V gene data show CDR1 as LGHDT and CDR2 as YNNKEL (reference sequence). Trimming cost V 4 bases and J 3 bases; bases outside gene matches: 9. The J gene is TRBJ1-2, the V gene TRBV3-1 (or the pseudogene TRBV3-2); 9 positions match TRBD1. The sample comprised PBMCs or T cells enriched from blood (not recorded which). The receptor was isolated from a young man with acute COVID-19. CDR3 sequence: CASSRETGGGYYGYTF. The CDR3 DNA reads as TGTGCCAGCAGCCGGGAGACAGGGGGGGGTTACTATGGCTACACCTTC.